This T cell receptor (beta chain) is from a study of naive and memory T cell subsets. Study-wide points: This RNA-based method may be sensitive to activation-related transcript changes.

An oligonucleotide containing a UMI was ligated to the 3' end of TCR cDNA. Four PCR rounds used nested alpha and beta constant region primers plus the SP2 primer. TCRdb independently ran MiXCR on the UMI-ligation and nested PCR reads; one entry per CDR3 protein. The sample lists over 20,000 distinct CDR3 sequences, around 5% occurring once. V lost 5 bases and J lost 9, with 11 bases in between. The CDR3 contains 12 residues. The germline CDR1 and CDR2 sequences are SGHTA and FQGNSA. This clonotype has at least ten counts. Antigen unknown. The rearrangement uses TRBV7-2 and TRBJ2-1, with unresolved D. The TCR originated in an adult in good health. Material: blood. The CDR3 loop is CASSPPPTEQFF. The DNA for the CDR3 is TGTGCCAGCAGCCCCCCTCCCACTGAGCAGTTCTTC.